The clone carrying this T cell receptor (beta chain) was recorded at least ten times. Its antigen is not known. Time point of the sample: persistent/refractory GD, antithyroid drugs over 5 years with positive TRAb. Making the TCR library involved RNA that had been extracted from PBMCs. Germline loops: CDR1 SGHNT, CDR2 YENEEA. The V end was cut by 0 bases, the J end by 5 bases, with 10 bases between. CDR3 size: 15 residues. CDR3-region Arm-PCR and iRepertoire HTBI primers produced the TCR beta libraries. Authors' processing steps: The samples yielded about 60 TRBV and roughly 13 TRBJ segments. Each CDR3 protein is one row after TCRdb ran MiXCR on the multiplex PCR reads. What appears here as the V and J calls and clone size reflects TCRdb's work, not the paper's. The sample yields a few hundred thousand distinct CDR3 sequences, about a quarter seen once. The sample belongs to a study of regulatory T cells in long-lasting Graves disease.

General study findings and limits: Lower TCR diversity characterized persistent Graves' patients relative to newly diagnosed patients. Persistent patients shared more public clonotypes (under 3,000) than newly diagnosed patients (about 1,000).

The sample in question was peripheral blood mononuclear cells (PBMCs), obtained when the disease was refractory, from a patient treated with antithyroid drugs. The J gene is TRBJ2-2, the V gene TRBV11-3, with D possibly matching TRBD1 (5 bases). The TCR originated in a female donor with Graves disease. CDR3 in amino acids: CASSLDRVSTGELFF. Here the CDR3 DNA reads TGTGCCAGCAGCTTAGACAGGGTAAGTACCGGGGAGCTGTTTTTT.